This T cell receptor beta chain was identified in a study of CD8+CD57+ T cells in acquired aplastic anemia (dated by TCRdb to the late 2010s). Context from the whole study: DNA extracted from sorted CD4+ and CD8+ cells had a mean of around 3 ug, with a range of about 0.19 to 30 ug. For healthy donor samples, the average read count was around 9.8 million for CD4+ cells and roughly 11 million for CD8+ cells.

Genomic DNA was used as template for profiling of TCR beta VDJ combinations and CDR3 sequences. An Illumina HiSeq 2000 was used for TCR repertoire sequencing. In the source study's methods: Repertoire assessment relied on Simpson's diversity index, CDR3 size and DJ length profiles, and TRBV/TRBJ rearrangement plots. Whichever DNA sequence was most abundant in the deep sequencing data was defined as the immunodominant clone. CDR3 amino acid sequences were checked for sharing between subjects and were compared against published repertoires and the VDJdb database. TCRdb reprocessed the public reads (quality trimming at Q25 with fastp, clone calling with MiXCR) and kept in-frame beta chains. Entries are consolidated by CDR3 protein sequence, retaining the most common genes and DNA. In this record, the V and J calls reflect TCRdb's handling and not the investigators' own analysis. Present in this sample are hundreds of thousands of distinct CDR3 sequences, roughly 64% of which were seen just once. The ten largest clones represent 3.5% to 4.5% of the sample.

The study deep-sequenced TCR repertoires of sorted CD4+ and CD8+ blood T cells from severe aplastic anemia patients and healthy subjects. Ficoll-Paque density gradient centrifugation was used to isolate peripheral blood mononuclear cells. Before DNA extraction, CD4+ and CD8+ T cells were sorted by FACS or by magnetic beads. Notes on this clonotype: Its binding antigen is unknown. Per-base qualities were not stored, and no clone one base away is much larger.

Study-wide conclusions, independent of this receptor: Roughly 29 CD8+ CDR3 sequences were found in both patients and controls but appeared to be highly expressed in patients and within the immunodominant clones of the patients. Between patients and healthy controls, no significant difference in CD8+ Simpson's diversity was found (P=0.060).

The germline ends are 7 bases apart after V is trimmed by 2 bases and J by 4 bases. The germline V gene (reference sequence) yields DFQATT for CDR1 and SNEGSKA for CDR2. The CDR3, cysteine through phenylalanine, is 12 amino acids long. Solely the CDR3 DNA is kept, with 36 bases framed from the first base. The chain joins TRBV20-1 to TRBJ2-3; the D gene assignment is ambiguous. This receptor was identified in a human donor in good health, serving as a control. The sequenced sample was sorted CD4+, CD8+, or CD8+CD57+ T cells (not recorded which) from PBMCs. Here is the DNA: TGCAGTGCTAGAATAAACGCAGATACGCAGTATTTT. The encoded protein is CSARINADTQYF.